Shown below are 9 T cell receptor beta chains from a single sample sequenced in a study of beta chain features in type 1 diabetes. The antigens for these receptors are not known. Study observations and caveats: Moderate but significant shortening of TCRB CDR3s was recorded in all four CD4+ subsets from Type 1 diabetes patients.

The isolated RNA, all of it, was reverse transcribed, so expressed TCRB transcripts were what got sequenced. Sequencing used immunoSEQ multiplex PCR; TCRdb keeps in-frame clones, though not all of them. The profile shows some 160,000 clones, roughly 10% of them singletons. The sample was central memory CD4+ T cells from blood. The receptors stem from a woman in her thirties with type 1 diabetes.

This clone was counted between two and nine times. CDR3: CASSIDRYSYEQYF. The CDR3, as DNA: TGTGCCAGCAGCATAGACAGGTACTCCTACGAGCAGTACTTC. V gene TRBV27 combines with J gene TRBJ2-7; the D gene is possibly TRBD1 (6 bases). V lost 6 bases and J 0 bases, leaving 12 bases between the germline ends. Germline V gene data show CDR1 as MNHEY and CDR2 as SMNVEV (reference sequence). The CDR3 has 14 amino acids.

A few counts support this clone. This chain's CDR3 is CASRSRAPPYGYTF. CDR3 coding DNA: TGTGCCAGCAGGTCCAGGGCTCCGCCCTATGGCTACACCTTC. This rearrangement joins TRBV7-2 to TRBJ1-2; TRBD1 is a possible D gene (5 bases). The CDR3 totals 14 residues. Looked up from germline, CDR1 is SGHTA and CDR2 is FQGNSA. The V end lost 6 bases, the J end lost 4 bases, and 15 bases lay between the germline ends.

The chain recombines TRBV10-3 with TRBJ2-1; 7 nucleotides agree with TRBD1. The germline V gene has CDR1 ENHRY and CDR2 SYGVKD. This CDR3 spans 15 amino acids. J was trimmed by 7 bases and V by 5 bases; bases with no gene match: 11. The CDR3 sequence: CAISIQGSVGNEQFF. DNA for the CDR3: TGTGCCATCAGTATACAGGGGTCGGTTGGGAATGAGCAGTTCTTC.

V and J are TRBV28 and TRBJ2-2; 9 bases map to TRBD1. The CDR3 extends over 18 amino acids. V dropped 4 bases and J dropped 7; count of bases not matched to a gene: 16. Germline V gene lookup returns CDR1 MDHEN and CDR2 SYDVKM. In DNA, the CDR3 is TGTGCCAGCAGTTCCCACCCGGGACAGGGTTCCGCGCGCGGGGAGCTGTTTTTT. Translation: CASSSHPGQGSARGELFF.

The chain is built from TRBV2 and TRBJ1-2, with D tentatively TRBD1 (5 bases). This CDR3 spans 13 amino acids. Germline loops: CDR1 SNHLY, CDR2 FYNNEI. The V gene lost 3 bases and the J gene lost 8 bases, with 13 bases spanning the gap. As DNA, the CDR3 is TGTGCCAGCAGTGACTCTGCAGGGTTCGGCTACACCTTC. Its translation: CASSDSAGFGYTF.

CDR3 residues: CAREDAGGGYTF. In DNA, the CDR3 is TGTGCCCGCGAGGACGCGGGAGGAGGCTACACCTTC. The chain combines TRBV30 with TRBJ1-2; D gene ambiguous. CDR3 length: 12 residues. Trimming removed 8 bases at V and 8 bases at J, with 18 bases between. Germline loops: CDR1 GTSNPN, CDR2 SVGIG (reference sequence).

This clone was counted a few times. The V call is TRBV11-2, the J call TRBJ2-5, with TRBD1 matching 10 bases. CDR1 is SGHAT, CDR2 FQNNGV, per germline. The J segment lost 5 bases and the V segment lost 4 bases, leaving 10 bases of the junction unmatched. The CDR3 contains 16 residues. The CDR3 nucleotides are TGTGCCAGCAGCTCAGGGGACAGGGGCGCGTTTGAGACCCAGTACTTC. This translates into CASSSGDRGAFETQYF.

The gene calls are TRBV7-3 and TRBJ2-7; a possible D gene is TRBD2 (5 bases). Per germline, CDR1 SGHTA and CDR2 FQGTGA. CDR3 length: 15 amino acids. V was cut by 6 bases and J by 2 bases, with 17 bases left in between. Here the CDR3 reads CASSEGPLATYEQYF. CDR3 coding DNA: TGTGCCAGCAGTGAAGGACCTCTAGCAACCTACGAGCAGTACTTC.

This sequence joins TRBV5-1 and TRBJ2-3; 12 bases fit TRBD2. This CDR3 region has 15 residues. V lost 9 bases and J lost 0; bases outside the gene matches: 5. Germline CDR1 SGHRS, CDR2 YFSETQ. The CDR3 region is CATRLAGASTDTQYF. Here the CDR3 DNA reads TGCGCCACCCGACTAGCGGGAGCTAGCACAGATACGCAGTATTTT.